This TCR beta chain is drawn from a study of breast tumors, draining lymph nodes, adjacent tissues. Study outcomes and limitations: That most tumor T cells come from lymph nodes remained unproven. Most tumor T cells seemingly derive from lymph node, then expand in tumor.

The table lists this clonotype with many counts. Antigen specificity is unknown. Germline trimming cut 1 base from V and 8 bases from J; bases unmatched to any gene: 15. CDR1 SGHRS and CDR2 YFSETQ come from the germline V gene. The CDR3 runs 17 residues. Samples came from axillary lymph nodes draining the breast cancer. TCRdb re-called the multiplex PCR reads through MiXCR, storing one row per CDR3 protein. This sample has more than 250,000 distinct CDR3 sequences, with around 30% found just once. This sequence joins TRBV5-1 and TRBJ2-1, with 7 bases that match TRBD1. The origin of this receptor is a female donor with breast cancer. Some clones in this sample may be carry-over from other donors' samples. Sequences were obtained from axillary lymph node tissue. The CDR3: CASSLSFSDRVLDEQFF. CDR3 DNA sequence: TGCGCCAGCAGCTTGAGTTTTAGTGACAGGGTTCTCGATGAGCAGTTCTTC.